Each of the 17 T cell receptor beta chains below was sequenced from the same sample in a study of cytomegalovirus exposure and HLA in healthy donors. A multiplex PCR was run with 60 Vbeta primers and 13 Jbeta primers. The assay was immunoSEQ multiplex PCR, and TCRdb's table has in-frame clones only and misses some. The table includes about 190,000 clones, roughly four fifths detected once. The sequenced sample consisted of PBMCs. All receptors derive from a man aged 50-59 years in good health and CMV-seronegative.

This chain joins TRBV5-6 and TRBJ2-1, with D maybe TRBD2 (5 bases). Trimming left V 0 bases short and J 0 bases short, with 7 bases between. The germline CDR1 and CDR2 sequences are SGHDT and YYEEEE. The CDR3 covers 15 residues. The DNA for the CDR3 is TGTGCCAGCAGCTTGGGAGGGAGCTCCTACAATGAGCAGTTCTTC. It translates to CASSLGGSSYNEQFF.

In this sample, this clone turned up once. This rearrangement joins TRBV5-1 to TRBJ2-3, with 7 bases aligning to TRBD2. Per germline, CDR1 SGHRS and CDR2 YFSETQ. The CDR3 is 15 amino acids. V was pared by 5 bases and J by 0 bases, with 6 bases of the junction left unmatched. CDR3 sequence: CASRERGLSTDTQYF. The CDR3 coding sequence is TGCGCCAGCAGAGAGCGGGGCTTAAGCACAGATACGCAGTATTTT.

J is TRBJ2-1 and V is TRBV7-6, with D tentatively TRBD1 (5 bases). The CDR3 has 15 residues. Looked up from germline, CDR1 is SGHVS and CDR2 is FNYEAQ. V was trimmed by 2 bases and J by 8 bases, leaving 16 bases between them. This chain's CDR3 is CASSLLGQTADEQFF. The CDR3 DNA follows: TGTGCCAGCAGCTTATTGGGGCAGACCGCGGATGAGCAGTTCTTC.

This clone turned up a few times. The genes are TRBV4-3 and TRBJ1-2, with D hard to call. In germline, CDR1 is LGHNA, CDR2 YSLEER. V lost 0 bases, J lost 4 bases, and 9 bases lay in between. The CDR3 consists of 14 residues. The CDR3 loop reads CASSQDNRFYGYTF. The CDR3, as DNA: TGCGCCAGCAGCCAAGATAACAGATTCTATGGCTACACCTTC.

The rearrangement links TRBV19 to TRBJ1-2, with TRBD1 matching over 10 bases. V lost 5 bases and J lost 5; bases outside the gene matches: 8. The CDR3 sequence is 15 residues long. From germline, CDR1 is LNHDA and CDR2 SQIVND (reference sequence). CDR3 in DNA: TGTGCCAGTAGTTCCCGGGACAGGGGTGGGTATGGCTACACCTTC. It codes for CASSSRDRGGYGYTF. The whole variable domain, remainder taken from reference TRBV19 and TRBJ1-2, is DGGITQSPKYLFRKEGQNVTLSCEQNLNHDAMYWYRQDPGQGLRLIYYSQIVNDFQKGDIAEGYSVSREKKESFPLTVTSAQKNPTAFYLCASSSRDRGGYGYTFGSGTRLTVV.

V usage is TRBV6-5 and J usage is TRBJ1-4; a weak D match, TRBD1 (6 bases). Trimming took 7 bases from V and 8 from J, leaving 14 bases between them. The CDR3 has 13 amino acids. CDR1 and CDR2 from the germline V gene are MNHEY and SVGAGI. CDR3 sequence: CASKGGGGEKLFF. Written as DNA, the CDR3 is TGTGCCAGCAAGGGCGGGGGCGGAGAAAAACTGTTTTTT.

A remark on this clone: Germline is not matched at one junction end, which may reflect a read error. The rearrangement uses TRBV7-9 and TRBJ2-7; the match to TRBD1 covers 7 bases. This CDR3 region has 12 residues. CDR1 and CDR2 (germline): SEHNR, FQNEAQ (reference sequence). CDR3 DNA: TGTTCCAGCAGCCTTGACAGGGAAGAGCAGTACTTC. It is translated as CSSSLDREEQYF.

This clone was found once. V and J are TRBV2 and TRBJ2-2, with a weak D call TRBD2 (6 bases). Trimming shortened V by 4 bases and J by 1 base, and 7 bases separated the two germline ends. The V gene's germline CDR1 is SNHLY and CDR2 FYNNEI. This CDR3 spans 14 amino acids. CDR3 residues: CASSGLENTGELFF. The CDR3 nucleotides are TGTGCCAGCAGTGGACTAGAGAACACCGGGGAGCTGTTTTTT.

V and J are TRBV5-6 and TRBJ2-2; maybe TRBD2 (5 bases). Trimming stripped 0 bases from V and 1 base from J, with 7 bases between. Germline V gives CDR1 SGHDT, CDR2 YYEEEE. CDR3 size: 15 residues. The CDR3 bases are TGTGCCAGCAGCTTGGAGCGGAGGAACACCGGGGAGCTGTTTTTT. Translated: CASSLERRNTGELFF.

The V and J genes are TRBV2 and TRBJ2-5, with 10 bases aligning to TRBD1. The CDR3 length is 16 residues. The V gene end was trimmed by 4 bases and the J gene end by 5 bases; junction bases not matched to a gene: 10. Germline V CDR1 and CDR2: SNHLY, FYNNEI. The CDR3 DNA follows: TGTGCCAGCAGTGCAGGAGACAGGGGGCGAGGGGAGACCCAGTACTTC. This encodes CASSAGDRGRGETQYF.

The chain has TRBV6-1 and TRBJ2-5; possibly TRBD1 for D (6 bases). Germline V gene data show CDR1 as MNHNS and CDR2 as SASEGT. The CDR3 totals 15 residues. V lost 6 bases to trimming and J lost 3 bases, with 17 bases between them. The CDR3 DNA reads TGTGCCAGCAGGCTAGCCTCGACAGGAGAAGAGACCCAGTACTTC. Translation gives CASRLASTGEETQYF.

This chain joins TRBV4-3 and TRBJ1-1; D might be TRBD1 (5 bases). The CDR3 runs to 16 residues. Germline CDR1 LGHNA, CDR2 YSLEER. V lost 1 base to trimming and J lost 1 base, with 13 bases between them. The chain's CDR3 is CASSQGGMKKNTEAFF. CDR3 DNA: TGCGCCAGCAGCCAAGGGGGCATGAAAAAGAACACTGAAGCTTTCTTT.

This chain uses TRBV5-1 with TRBJ2-7; 10 bases match TRBD2. After removal of 6 bases from V and 5 bases from J, the junction contained 8 bases not matched to a gene. Germline V lookup: CDR1 SGHRS, CDR2 YFSETQ. This CDR3 region has 14 residues. The CDR3 DNA reads as TGCGCCAGCAAGAGGGGGACTAGCGTTGACGAGCAGTACTTC. Its translation: CASKRGTSVDEQYF.

CDR3 region: CAISESKASGSTDTQYF. CDR3 DNA sequence: TGTGCCATCAGTGAGTCGAAAGCTAGCGGAAGCACAGATACGCAGTATTTT. The J gene is TRBJ2-3, the V gene TRBV10-3; TRBD2 aligns across 7 bases. CDR3 length: 17 residues. V shed 0 bases, J shed 0 bases, and the junction held 6 bases outside the gene matches. Germline-derived CDR1 and CDR2 are ENHRY and SYGVKD.

The V and J genes are TRBV29-1 and TRBJ2-3, with D possibly matching TRBD1 (5 bases). The CDR3 has 13 amino acids. Trimming removed 3 bases at V and 5 bases at J, with 12 bases between. Germline CDR1 is SQVTM and CDR2 is ANQGSEA. CDR3 DNA sequence: TGCAGCGTTGACCGGCAGGGTCAAGATACGCAGTATTTT. It translates to CSVDRQGQDTQYF.

This chain connects TRBV21-1 to TRBJ2-7; the D segment call TRBD1 is taken from the table without a DNA check. TRBV21-1 is a pseudogene locus. There are 19 residues in the CDR3. In DNA form, the CDR3 reads TGTGCCAGCAGCAAAGCGGGGCAGGGGACCAAAGTCAGGACCTACGAGCAGTACTTC. Translated, it gives CASSKAGQGTKVRTYEQYF.

The V gene is TRBV9, the J gene TRBJ2-2, with TRBD1 matching 9 bases. Trimming cost V 2 bases and J 2 bases; bases outside gene matches: 1. The CDR3 contains 15 residues. CDR1 is SGDLS, CDR2 YYNGEE, per germline. The CDR3 here is CASSVTGGNTGELFF. The CDR3 nucleotides read TGTGCCAGCAGCGTTACAGGGGGCAACACCGGGGAGCTGTTTTTT.